The rows below give T cell receptor beta chains drawn from one sample of a study of shared clonotypes between healthy human individuals. Sequencing was performed with immunoSEQ multiplex PCR; in TCRdb, only in-frame clones are kept and a portion is missing. The sample shows over a million clones, roughly 96% of them seen only once. Material for sequencing was naive CD4+ T cells sorted from blood. The origin of the receptors is a man aged 25 to 40 in good health. Both conserved end residues are part of each CDR3. A D gene is named only where the DNA matches it firmly.

D,V,J,CDR3
-,TRBV14,TRBJ2-7,CASSLGHWDEQYF
-,TRBV7-9,TRBJ2-3,CASSLARGITDTQYF
TRBD2,TRBV25-1,TRBJ2-1,CASNSAGGSSYNEQFF
-,TRBV18,TRBJ1-4,CASSPRTHPAWEKLFF
TRBD1,TRBV6-1,TRBJ1-2,CASSDQRGLGYTF
-,TRBV19,TRBJ2-1,CASSRLDNEQFF
TRBD2,TRBV5-5,TRBJ2-2,CASSLMTSLDTGELFF
-,TRBV29-1,TRBJ2-3,CSATRGNADTQYF
TRBD1,TRBV28,TRBJ2-3,CASRQTGSFPDTQYF
TRBD2,TRBV6-5,TRBJ2-7,CASSYSSGRSNEQYF
-,TRBV5-4,TRBJ2-1,CASSSSWINEQFF
-,TRBV27,TRBJ2-3,CASTFLPTGRSTDTQYF
-,TRBV18,TRBJ1-1,CASSPLDSNMNTEAFF
-,TRBV30,TRBJ1-1,CAWRSLALMNTEAFF
-,TRBV18,TRBJ1-3,CASSPYRPTGNTIYF
TRBD2,TRBV5-1,TRBJ2-1,CASSLELAGGPFDNEQFF
-,TRBV7-8,TRBJ1-1,CASSVVLRTNFEAFF
TRBD2,TRBV9,TRBJ2-7,CASSNGLAGEQYF
-,TRBV28,TRBJ2-7,CASSYGGGVGMSEQYF
TRBD1,TRBV11-2,TRBJ2-7,CASSPRTGTGDYEQYF
TRBD2,TRBV6-5,TRBJ2-1,CATSLGGSFYNEQFF
TRBD2,TRBV6-6,TRBJ2-7,CASRGLADEQYF
-,TRBV28,TRBJ2-1,CASSFRQHGAGQFF
TRBD2,TRBV6-1,TRBJ2-1,CASSVAGGSNEQFF
TRBD1,TRBV19,TRBJ2-6,CASTRSGTGSGANVLTF
-,TRBV19,TRBJ2-2,CASRPPNPGGTGELFF
-,TRBV6-1,TRBJ2-5,CASSEVGTGQETQYF
TRBD1,TRBV5-1,TRBJ2-7,CASSTSTGARNEQYF
-,TRBV6-5,TRBJ1-5,CASRARGVNQPQHF
-,TRBV5-1,TRBJ1-2,CASSLEQGWGGYTF
-,TRBV7-8,TRBJ2-7,CASSSLAVSEQYF
-,TRBV19,TRBJ1-1,CASSDSRRLMNTEAFF
-,TRBV30,TRBJ1-1,CAWTRGLPGTEAFF
TRBD2,TRBV4-1,TRBJ2-6,CASSHGTSGLSGANVLTF
TRBD2,TRBV11-3,TRBJ2-3,CASSPLAGTAQYF
-,TRBV18,TRBJ2-7,CASSLTADYEQYF
TRBD1,TRBV10-3,TRBJ2-2,CAISGSRQGDTGELFF
-,TRBV20-1,TRBJ2-3,CRALLSDTQYF
TRBD1,TRBV25-1,TRBJ2-3,CASSPWTGSTDTQYF
-,TRBV18,TRBJ2-1,CASSSEFGQFF
-,TRBV27,TRBJ2-1,CASSPLGLAYADEQFF
-,TRBV6-5,TRBJ1-2,CASSLLGGARDGYTF
-,TRBV9,TRBJ1-4,CASSVGREEDKLFF
-,TRBV11-2,TRBJ2-3,CASSSRGGSTLDTQYF
-,TRBV6-4,TRBJ1-2,CASSENVGNLYGYTF
TRBD1,TRBV11-2,TRBJ2-7,CASSLAHRGNEQYF
-,TRBV2,TRBJ1-1,CASSLGQSLQDTEAFF
TRBD1,TRBV6-5,TRBJ2-7,CASSYKFGTGPSEQYF
-,TRBV30,TRBJ1-2,CAWSVIANYGYTF